Below, 14 T cell receptor beta chains from the same sample are listed, as sequenced in a study of CD8+ T cells in alopecia areata. Extracted RNA was reverse transcribed into cDNA, the sequencing template. Sequencing used immunoSEQ multiplex PCR; TCRdb keeps in-frame clones, though not all of them. The repertoire holds around 290,000 clones, 58% seen once, with approximately 1.8% in the top ten. Treatment reported: oral pan-JAK inhibitor, 5-10 mg twice daily. The sequencing used CD4+ T cells sorted from blood, collected at week 24, from a patient treated with tofacitinib. These receptors were obtained from a human donor with alopecia areata.

The chain couples TRBV9 to TRBJ2-1; TRBD1 might be the D (6 bases). Germline lookup yields CDR1 SGDLS and CDR2 YYNGEE. The V end was cut by 0 bases, the J end by 9 bases, with 13 bases between. This CDR3 spans 14 amino acids. In DNA, the CDR3 is TGTGCCAGCAGCGTAGCAGGGGCCACGGGTGAGCAGTTCTTC. It encodes CASSVAGATGEQFF.

The V gene is TRBV29-1, the J gene TRBJ1-4, with D unclear. V was clipped by 6 bases and J by 7 bases, with 15 bases between them. Germline lookup yields CDR1 SQVTM and CDR2 ANQGSEA. CDR3 length equals 13 residues. Written as DNA, the CDR3 is TGCAGCGTGCGGTTCGATGTCGGTGAAAAACTGTTTTTT. Encoded protein: CSVRFDVGEKLFF.

The chain combines TRBV28 with TRBJ1-6, with TRBD1 matching 9 bases. V dropped 6 bases and J dropped 6; count of bases not matched to a gene: 6. There are 15 residues in the CDR3. The germline gives CDR1 MDHEN, CDR2 SYDVKM. CDR3 DNA sequence: TGTGCCAGCAGCCTGGGACAGGGAGTTAATTCACCCCTCCACTTT. It translates to CASSLGQGVNSPLHF.

Note on this clone: The identical CDR3 is also encoded by other nucleotide sequences in the sample. This chain links TRBV7-9 with TRBJ1-2; D call uncertain. Trimming removed 1 base at V and 4 bases at J, with 4 bases between. This CDR3 spans 12 amino acids. Per the germline V gene, CDR1 is SEHNR and CDR2 is FQNEAQ (reference sequence). CDR3 coding DNA: TGTGCCAGCAGCTTAGAAGGCTATGGCTACACCTTC. Residues: CASSLEGYGYTF.

The chain uses TRBV27 and TRBJ2-2; 9 bases are a match to TRBD1. The CDR3 has 14 amino acids. Trimming took 5 bases from V and 7 from J; bases not matched to a gene: 5. Germline CDR1 MNHEY, CDR2 SMNVEV (reference sequence). The CDR3 nucleotides read TGTGCCAGCAGTGCCGGACAGGGGATCGGGGAGCTGTTTTTT. Translation: CASSAGQGIGELFF.

The gene calls are TRBV15 and TRBJ1-2; 9 bases align to TRBD1. The CDR3 covers 15 residues. Germline V gives CDR1 LNHNV, CDR2 YYDKDF (reference sequence). V gave up 5 bases and J gave up 8 bases; unmatched junction bases: 12. DNA of the CDR3: TGTGCCACCAGCCCGTTCTCACAGGGGGCACAAGGCTACACCTTC. It codes for CATSPFSQGAQGYTF.

V and J are TRBV15 and TRBJ2-5; 9 bases fit TRBD2. Germline CDR1 and CDR2: LNHNV and YYDKDF (reference sequence). V shed 5 bases, J shed 1 base, and the junction held 8 bases outside the gene matches. CDR3 length: 16 residues. CDR3 nucleotides: TGTGCCACCAGCGCGAGGGTAGCGGGGGCCCAAGAGACCCAGTACTTC. This codes for CATSARVAGAQETQYF.

This chain joins TRBV4-3 and TRBJ2-7; 8 positions match TRBD1. The V gene's germline CDR1 is LGHNA and CDR2 YSLEER. Trimming took 1 base from V and 5 from J; bases not matched to a gene: 7. This CDR3 has 15 residues. CDR3 amino acids: CASSQAGGPTNEQYF. CDR3 nucleotides: TGCGCCAGCAGCCAAGCAGGGGGCCCCACGAACGAGCAGTACTTC.

The V gene is TRBV18, the J gene TRBJ2-5; 11 bases match TRBD2. Germline V CDR1 and CDR2: KGHSH, LQKENI. This CDR3 has 16 amino acids. V shed 1 base and J 1 base; nucleotides not matched to a gene: 2. DNA of the CDR3: TGTGCCAGCTCACCACGGCTAGCGGGGGGCCAAGAGACCCAGTACTTC. Translated: CASSPRLAGGQETQYF. The full variable domain, completed using reference TRBV18 and TRBJ2-5, is NAGVMQNPRHLVRRRGQEARLRCSPMKGHSHVYWYRQLPEEGLKFMVYLQKENIIDESGMPKERFSAEFPKEGPSILRIQQVVRGDSAAYFCASSPRLAGGQETQYFGPGTRLLVL.

This clone showed up just a few times. The gene calls are TRBV7-8 and TRBJ1-1; TRBD1 is a possible D gene (6 bases). Trimming removed 5 bases from V and 11 bases from J, with 18 bases in between. The CDR3 contains 13 residues. Looked up from germline, CDR1 is SGHVS and CDR2 is FQNEAQ. The CDR3 nucleotides read TGTGCCAGCAGCCTGGAGCCTCAGGGGAAGGCTTTCTTT. Translation: CASSLEPQGKAFF.

This chain uses TRBV7-9 with TRBJ2-6; TRBD1 might be the D (5 bases). Trimming left V 4 bases short and J 0 bases short, with 10 bases between. Looked up from germline, CDR1 is SEHNR and CDR2 is FQNEAQ (reference sequence). CDR3 length equals 16 residues. CDR3 sequence (DNA): TGTGCCAGCAGCTCGGACATTAGCTCTGGGGCCAACGTCCTGACTTTC. Its translation is CASSSDISSGANVLTF.

The chain links TRBV29-1 to TRBJ2-5, with D perhaps matching TRBD1 (6 bases). Trimming removed 2 bases at V and 7 bases at J, with 17 bases between. The CDR3 consists of 14 residues. Per germline, CDR1 SQVTM and CDR2 ANQGSEA. CDR3 coding DNA: TGCAGCGTTGAACCCCTCCGACAGGCCGGGACCCAGTACTTC. Translation: CSVEPLRQAGTQYF. Together with reference TRBV29-1 and TRBJ2-5, the CDR3 gives the full variable domain: SAVISQKPSRDICQRGTSLTIQCQVDSQVTMMFWYRQQPGQSLTLIATANQGSEATYESGFVIDKFPISRPNLTFSTLTVSNMSPEDSSIYLCSVEPLRQAGTQYFGPGTRLLVL.

J is TRBJ1-4 and V is TRBV4-2; maybe TRBD1 (5 bases). There are 15 residues in the CDR3. V lost 1 base and J lost 5, with 11 bases in between. Germline loops: CDR1 LGHNA, CDR2 YNFKEQ. The CDR3 DNA reads as TGTGCCAGCAGCCAAGGGGGGACGGTCAATGAAAAACTGTTTTTT. Residues: CASSQGGTVNEKLFF.

The rearrangement uses TRBV5-4 and TRBJ1-2; 7 nucleotides match TRBD1. Germline loops: CDR1 SGHNT, CDR2 YYREEE (reference sequence). The trim removed 1 base at V and 7 bases at J, leaving 7 bases unmatched. CDR3 length: 14 residues. The chain's CDR3 is CASSLNDRVFGYTF. CDR3 nucleotides: TGTGCCAGCAGCTTGAATGACAGGGTGTTTGGCTACACCTTC.